This section outlines one T cell receptor beta chain sequence together with its context. The target antigen is unknown. The sample comes from a study of cytomegalovirus exposure and HLA in healthy donors. Study-wide results and limits: Across all donors, roughly uniform sequencing depth was an assumption of the presence/absence analyses. For most TCR beta V segments, an earlier analysis put the productive rate at about 90% or about 30% of the time.

These donors, healthy bone marrow donors, were studied. 60 Vbeta and 13 Jbeta primers were used in PCR. Using immunoSEQ multiplex PCR, the repertoire was profiled, and TCRdb retains in-frame clones only, with some absent. There are some 150,000 clones in the sample; approximately 86% occur only once, and 5.5% to 8.5% lies in the top ten. The V segment lost 10 bases and the J segment 2 bases; nucleotides outside the gene matches: 11. The CDR3 is 15 residues long. Looked up from germline, CDR1 is SGHTS and CDR2 is YDEGEE. V usage is TRBV5-8 and J usage is TRBJ2-5; 10 bases are a match to TRBD1. This clonotype originated in a woman between 45 and 60 years old in good health and CMV-seropositive. Source material: PBMCs. The CDR3 sequence is CASSRDRGFQETQYF. The CDR3 nucleotides are TGTGCCTCAAGCCGGGACAGGGGTTTTCAAGAGACCCAGTACTTC.